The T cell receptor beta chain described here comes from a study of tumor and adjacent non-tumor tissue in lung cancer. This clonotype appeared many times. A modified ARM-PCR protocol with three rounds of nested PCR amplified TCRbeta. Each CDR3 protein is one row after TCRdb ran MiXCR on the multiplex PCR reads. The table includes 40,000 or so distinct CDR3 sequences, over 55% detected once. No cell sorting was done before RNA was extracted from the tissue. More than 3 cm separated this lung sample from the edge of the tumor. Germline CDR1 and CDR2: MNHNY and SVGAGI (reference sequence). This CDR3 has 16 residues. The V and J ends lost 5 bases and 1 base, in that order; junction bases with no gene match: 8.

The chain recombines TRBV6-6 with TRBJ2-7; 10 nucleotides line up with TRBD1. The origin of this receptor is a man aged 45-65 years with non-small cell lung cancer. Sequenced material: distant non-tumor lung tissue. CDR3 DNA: TGTGCCAGCAGTCCAGGAGGGACAGGGGCATCCTACGAGCAGTACTTC. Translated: CASSPGGTGASYEQYF.